The subject of this entry is one TCR beta chain. Library preparation (for TCRbeta) was performed with unique molecular identifiers. TCRdb reprocessed the PCR reads via MiXCR and lists one record per CDR3 protein. The sample includes over 200,000 distinct CDR3 sequences, approximately 15% of them seen just once. The data were taken from a study of T-cell reconstitution after alpha-beta-depleted transplantation in children. The CDR3 spans 12 residues. Germline V gene lookup returns CDR1 MNHEY and CDR2 SMNVEV (reference sequence). V lost 3 bases and J lost 5, with 2 bases in between. The material sequenced was PBMCs, mostly from graft donor cells, taken 360 days after TCRalphabeta/CD19-depleted stem cell transplant. V is TRBV27 and J is TRBJ1-6; no reliable D call. This receptor was obtained from a male patient between 2 and 10 years old who had a stem cell transplant for acute lymphoblastic leukemia, so the T cells may come from the graft donor. The CDR3 reads CASSFHNSPLHF. CDR3 coding DNA: TGTGCCAGCAGTTTTCATAATTCACCCCTCCACTTT.